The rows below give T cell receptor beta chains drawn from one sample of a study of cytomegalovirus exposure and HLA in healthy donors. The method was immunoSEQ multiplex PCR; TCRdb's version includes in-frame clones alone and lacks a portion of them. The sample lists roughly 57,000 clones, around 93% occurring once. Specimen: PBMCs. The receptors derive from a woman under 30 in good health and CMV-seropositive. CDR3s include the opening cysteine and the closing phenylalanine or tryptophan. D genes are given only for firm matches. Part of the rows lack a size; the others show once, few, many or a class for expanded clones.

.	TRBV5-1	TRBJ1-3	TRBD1	CASSQQGVAASGNTIYF	TGCGCCAGCAGTCAACAGGGGGTCGCGGCCTCTGGAAACACCATATATTTT
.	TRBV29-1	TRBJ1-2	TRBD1	CSVGSDRGYGYTF	TGCAGCGTTGGCTCGGACAGGGGCTATGGCTACACCTTC
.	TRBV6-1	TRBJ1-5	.	CASGGEYSNQPQHF	TGTGCCAGCGGGGGGGAGTATAGCAATCAGCCCCAGCATTTT
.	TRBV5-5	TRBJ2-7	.	CASSFAVHEQYF	TGTGCCAGCAGCTTCGCGGTACACGAGCAGTACTTC
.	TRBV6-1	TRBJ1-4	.	CASSEYATNEKLFF	TGTGCCAGCAGTGAATATGCAACTAATGAAAAACTGTTTTTT
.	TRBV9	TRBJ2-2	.	CASSVGGANTGELFF	TGTGCCAGCAGCGTAGGCGGGGCAAACACCGGGGAGCTGTTTTTT
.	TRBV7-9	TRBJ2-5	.	CASSLVVSKETQYF	TGTGCCAGCAGCTTAGTAGTGTCCAAAGAGACCCAGTACTTC
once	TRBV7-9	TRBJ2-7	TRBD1	CASSLSGQGYHEQYF	TGTGCCAGCAGCTTATCTGGACAGGGATACCACGAGCAGTACTTC
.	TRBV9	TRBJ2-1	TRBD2	CASSQGLAGESSLYNERFF	TGTGCCAGCAGCCAGGGACTAGCGGGGGAATCCTCTCTCTACAATGAGCGGTTCTTC
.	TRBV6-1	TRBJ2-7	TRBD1	CASSARGTGGYEQYF	TGTGCCAGCAGTGCCCGAGGGACAGGGGGCTACGAGCAGTACTTC
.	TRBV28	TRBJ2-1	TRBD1	CASTGQGPMRPNDEQFF	TGTGCCAGCACAGGACAGGGACCGATGCGGCCCAATGATGAGCAGTTCTTC
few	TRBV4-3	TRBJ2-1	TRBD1	CASSQDLQGAWNEQFF	TGCGCCAGCAGCCAAGATCTGCAGGGGGCGTGGAATGAGCAGTTCTTC